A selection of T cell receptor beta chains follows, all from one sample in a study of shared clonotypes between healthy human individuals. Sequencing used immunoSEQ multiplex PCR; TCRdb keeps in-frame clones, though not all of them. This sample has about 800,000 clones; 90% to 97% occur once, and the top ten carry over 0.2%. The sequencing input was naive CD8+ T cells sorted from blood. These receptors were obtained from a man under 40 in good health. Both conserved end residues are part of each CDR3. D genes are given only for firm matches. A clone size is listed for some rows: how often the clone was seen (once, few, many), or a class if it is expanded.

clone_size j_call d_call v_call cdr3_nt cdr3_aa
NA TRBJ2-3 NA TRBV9 TGTGCCAGCAGCGTATCCGGAGGTCCCACAGATACGCAGTATTTT CASSVSGGPTDTQYF
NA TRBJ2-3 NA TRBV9 TGTGCCAGCAGCCCCTCCGGGCTTATTAGGGGAACAGATACGCAGTATTTT CASSPSGLIRGTDTQYF
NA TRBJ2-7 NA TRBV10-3 TGTGCCATCAGTGAGACGGGTTCCTACGAGCAGTACTTC CAISETGSYEQYF
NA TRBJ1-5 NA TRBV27 TGTGCCAGCAGTGCCTGGGGGGACCCCGGGCAGCCCCAGCATTTT CASSAWGDPGQPQHF
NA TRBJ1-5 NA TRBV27 TGTGCCAGCAGCCCATCAGGAGGCGATCAGCCCCAGCATTTT CASSPSGGDQPQHF
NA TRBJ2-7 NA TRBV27 TGTGCCAGCAGGCGGATCCACGAGCAGTACTTC CASRRIHEQYF
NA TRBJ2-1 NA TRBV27 TGTGCCAGCAGTTTCGGAATCACCATAAATGAGCAGTTCTTC CASSFGITINEQFF
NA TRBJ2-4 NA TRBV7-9 TGTGCCAGCAGCGCAACGACCGGTACCTCGACAGCCAAAAACATTCAGTACTTC CASSATTGTSTAKNIQYF
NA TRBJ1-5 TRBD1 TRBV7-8 TGTGCCAGCAGCCCTTCGGGGACAGGGGGTCAGCCCCAGCATTTT CASSPSGTGGQPQHF
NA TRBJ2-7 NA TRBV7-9 TGTGCCAGCAGCCGGCAGGGACCCCAGCACGAGCAGTACTTC CASSRQGPQHEQYF
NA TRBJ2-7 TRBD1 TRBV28 TGTGCCAGCGAGACAGGGGGCATCGGGTACGAGCAGTACTTC CASETGGIGYEQYF
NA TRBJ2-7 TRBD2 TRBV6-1 TGTGCCAGCAGTGAAGCGGGGGGACTAGCGGGAATATCCTACGAGCAGTACTTC CASSEAGGLAGISYEQYF
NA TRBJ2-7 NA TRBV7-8 TGTGCCAGCAGCCGGCCGGACCAATACGAGCAGTACTTC CASSRPDQYEQYF
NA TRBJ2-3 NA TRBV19 TGTGCCAGTAGTTCGGTGTCTAGCACAGATACGCAGTATTTT CASSSVSSTDTQYF
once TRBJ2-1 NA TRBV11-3 TGTGCCAGCAGCTTAGAGGGCGGACGGCCAGGAGATGAGCAGTTCTTC CASSLEGGRPGDEQFF
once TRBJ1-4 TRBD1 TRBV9 TGTGCCAGCAGCACCGGGACAGGAGGGTTGAGAAATGAAAAACTGTTTTTT CASSTGTGGLRNEKLFF
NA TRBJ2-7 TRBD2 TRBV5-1 TGCGCCAGCACCCTGGGAGGGGCTAGCGGGTTCTACGAGCAGTACTTC CASTLGGASGFYEQYF
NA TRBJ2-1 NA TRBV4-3 TGCGCCAGCAGCCTGGACCGGAGCTCCTACAATGAGCAGTTCTTC CASSLDRSSYNEQFF
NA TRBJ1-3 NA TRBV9 TGTGCCAGCAGCACTGGAAACACCATATATTTT CASSTGNTIYF
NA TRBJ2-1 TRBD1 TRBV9 TGTGCCAGCACCTCCGGGACAGTCAACTACAATGAGCAGTTCTTC CASTSGTVNYNEQFF
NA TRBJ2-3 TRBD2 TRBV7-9 TGTGCCAGCAGCCCCGGGACTAGCGGGAGTGTAGATACGCAGTATTTT CASSPGTSGSVDTQYF
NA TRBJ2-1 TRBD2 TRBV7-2 TGTGCCAGCAGCTTAAAAGGGATCGGGAGGAGCTCCTACAATGAGCAGTTCTTC CASSLKGIGRSSYNEQFF
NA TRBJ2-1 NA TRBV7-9 TGTGCCATTTGGGGGAGTATGTACAATGAGCAGTTCTTC CAIWGSMYNEQFF
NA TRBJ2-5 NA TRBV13 TGTGCCAGCAGCTTAGGGTCCACAGATCAACGGGAGACCCAGTACTTC CASSLGSTDQRETQYF
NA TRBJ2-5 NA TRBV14 TGTGCCAGCAGCCAAGAAAGGGTCTGGACGCTCCACCAGGAGGCCCAGTACTTC CASSQERVWTLHQEAQYF
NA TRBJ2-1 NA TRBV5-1 TGCGCCAGCAGCTTGAAGGGGAATGAGCAGTTCTTC CASSLKGNEQFF
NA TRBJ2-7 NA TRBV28 TGTGCCAGCAGAAGGCGTGAGCAGTACTTC CASRRREQYF
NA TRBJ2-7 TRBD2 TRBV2 TGTGCCAGCAGTGAGGGACTAGCGGGAGTTATCGGGTACGAGCAGTACTTC CASSEGLAGVIGYEQYF
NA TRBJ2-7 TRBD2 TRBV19 TGTGCCAGTAGTATTGCGGGAGGGTCCCTCTCCGAGCAGTACTTC CASSIAGGSLSEQYF
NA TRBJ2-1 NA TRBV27 TGTGCCAGCAGTGTAGCAAAGAGGAATGAGCAGTTCTTC CASSVAKRNEQFF
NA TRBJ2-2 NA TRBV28 TGTGCCAGTACCCACGACAGAGAGAACACCGGGGAGCTGTTTTTT CASTHDRENTGELFF
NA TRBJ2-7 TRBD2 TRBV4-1 TGCGCCAGCAGCCAAGAGGGGGGGGTCTACGAGCAGTACTTC CASSQEGGVYEQYF
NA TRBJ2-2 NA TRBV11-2 TGTGCCAGCAGCTTGGTAGCGGGGGAGCTGTTTTTT CASSLVAGELFF
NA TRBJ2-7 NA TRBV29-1 TGCAGCGTTGAACTGGGTTCCCACGAGCAGTACTTC CSVELGSHEQYF
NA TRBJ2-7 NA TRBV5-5 TGTGCCAGCAGCCCCACCGGGACCCCATTCTACGAGCAGTACTTC CASSPTGTPFYEQYF
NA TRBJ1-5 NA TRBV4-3 TGCGCCAGCAGCCAAGATATCGGTAGCAATCAGCCCCAGCATTTT CASSQDIGSNQPQHF
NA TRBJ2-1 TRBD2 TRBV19 TGTGCCAGTAGTGGCCTTCCTAGCGGGAGTCGCAATGAGCAGTTCTTC CASSGLPSGSRNEQFF
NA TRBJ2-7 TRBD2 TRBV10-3 TGTGCCATCAGAGGGGACTACACCTACGAGCAGTACTTC CAIRGDYTYEQYF
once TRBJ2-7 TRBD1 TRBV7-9 TGTGCTTCACGGGACAGGGAAACCTACGAGCAGTACTTC CASRDRETYEQYF
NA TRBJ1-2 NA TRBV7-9 TGTGCCAGCAGCGTACAGGGCCCTGGTGGCTACACCTTC CASSVQGPGGYTF
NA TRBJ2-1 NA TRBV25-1 TGTGCCAGCAGTGAGGCAGGGTCATCTTACAATGAGCAGTTCTTC CASSEAGSSYNEQFF
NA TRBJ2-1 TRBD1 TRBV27 TGTGCCAGCAGTGCTATACAGGGGAACTCCTACAATGAGCAGTTCTTC CASSAIQGNSYNEQFF
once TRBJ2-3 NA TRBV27 TGTGCCAGCAGTTTCCTTCGTGGGAACACAGATACGCAGTATTTT CASSFLRGNTDTQYF
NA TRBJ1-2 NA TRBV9 TGTGCCAGCAGCGTAGCTACCCTCTCTGGCTACACCTTC CASSVATLSGYTF
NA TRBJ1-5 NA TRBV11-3 TGTGCCAGCAGCTTACCACAGAGTTATAGCAATCAGCCCCAGCATTTT CASSLPQSYSNQPQHF
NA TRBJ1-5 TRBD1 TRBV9 TGTGCCAGCAGCGCCGACAGGGCAAATCAGCCCCAGCATTTT CASSADRANQPQHF
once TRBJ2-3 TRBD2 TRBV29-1 TGCAGCGTCGGACTAGCGGGAGAGCTTGATACGCAGTATTTT CSVGLAGELDTQYF
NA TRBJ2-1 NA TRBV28 TGTGCCAGCAGTTTACTCGAGGGTTTCGGTGAGCAGTTCTTC CASSLLEGFGEQFF
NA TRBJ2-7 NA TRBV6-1 TGTGCCAGCAGGACATTTACCTACGAGCAGTACTTC CASRTFTYEQYF
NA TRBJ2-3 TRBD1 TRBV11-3 TGTGCCAGCACCTTGTCGGACAGGAAAGGAGGAGCCAACACAGATACGCAGTATTTT CASTLSDRKGGANTDTQYF
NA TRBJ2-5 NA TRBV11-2 TGTGCCAGCAGCCCCGAGGGGACGGGTGAGACCCAGTACTTC CASSPEGTGETQYF
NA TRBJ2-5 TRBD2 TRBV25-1 TGTGCCAGCAAGGCGGGAGGGAAAGAGACCCAGTACTTC CASKAGGKETQYF
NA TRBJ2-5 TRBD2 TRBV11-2 TGTGCCAGCAGCTTATGGGGGGGCCAAGAGACCCAGTACTTC CASSLWGGQETQYF